One T cell receptor beta chain is described in this entry. The antigen is unknown. This sample was taken from a study of T cell responses to AZD1222 COVID-19 vaccine. Sequenced by immunoSEQ multiplex PCR; TCRdb stores in-frame clones only, minus some. The table shows under 140,000 clones, with 70% to 90% occurring only once. Study-level points and caveats: Only after the peak T cell response were repertoires sampled. Spike regions recognized by vaccine-associated CD4 TCRs spanned the protein, led by 160-218 and 743-854. Females made up more of the donors, who were largely white British, and clonal diversity may have come out too low. Spike-specific TCR breadth and depth both grew after two AZD1222 doses.

The sequencing used peripheral blood, collected 28 days after the second AZD1222 dose. The TCR originated in an adult who received the AZD1222 COVID-19 vaccine.

CDR3 amino acids: CASSFTAFQPQHF. The CDR3 coding sequence is TGTGCCAGCAGCTTCACAGCTTTTCAGCCCCAGCATTTT. The genes are TRBV7-9 and TRBJ1-5; D uncertain. The CDR3 extends over 13 amino acids. V was cut by 3 bases and J by 6 bases, with 9 bases left in between. Germline V gene sequence: CDR1 SEHNR, CDR2 FQNEAQ (reference sequence).